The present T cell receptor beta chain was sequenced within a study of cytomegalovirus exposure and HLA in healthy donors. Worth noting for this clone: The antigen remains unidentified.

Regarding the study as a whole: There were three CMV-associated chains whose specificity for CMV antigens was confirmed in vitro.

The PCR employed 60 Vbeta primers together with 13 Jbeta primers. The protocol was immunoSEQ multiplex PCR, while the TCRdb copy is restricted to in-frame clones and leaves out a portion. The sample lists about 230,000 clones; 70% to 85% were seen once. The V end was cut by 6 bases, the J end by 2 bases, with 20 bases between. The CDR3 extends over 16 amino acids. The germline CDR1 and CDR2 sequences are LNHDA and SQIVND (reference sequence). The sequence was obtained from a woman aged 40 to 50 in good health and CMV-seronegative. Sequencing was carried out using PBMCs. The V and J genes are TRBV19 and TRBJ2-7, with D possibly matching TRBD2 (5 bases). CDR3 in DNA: TGTGCCAGTAGGAGTGGCGGAGGCTTCGGGACCTACGAGCAGTACTTC. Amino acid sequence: CASRSGGGFGTYEQYF.